These 21 T cell receptor beta chains were sequenced from one sample in a study of cytomegalovirus exposure and HLA in healthy donors. PCR involved 60 Vbeta and 13 Jbeta primers. Produced via immunoSEQ multiplex PCR; TCRdb's table is partial and in-frame only. In the table there are about 190,000 clones, 60% to 80% of which are singletons. The sequencing sample was made of PBMCs. The receptors derive from a woman between 18 and 30 years old in good health and CMV-seronegative.

The chain links TRBV2 to TRBJ1-1; TRBD1 is a possible D gene (6 bases). There are 13 residues in the CDR3. V lost 6 bases, J lost 7 bases, and 15 bases lay in between. The V gene's germline CDR1 is SNHLY and CDR2 FYNNEI. The DNA for the CDR3 is TGTGCCAGCAGCGATCAGGGGCAGGATGAAGCTTTCTTT. Residues: CASSDQGQDEAFF. Looking up the rest from reference TRBV2 and TRBJ1-1 gives the full variable domain: EPEVTQTPSHQVTQMGQEVILRCVPISNHLYFYWYRQILGQKVEFLVSFYNNEISEKSEIFDDQFSVERPDGSNFTLKIRSTKLEDSAMYFCASSDQGQDEAFFGQGTRLTVV.

This chain links TRBV28 with TRBJ1-6; perhaps TRBD1 as D (5 bases). CDR1 is MDHEN, CDR2 SYDVKM, per germline. Trimming removed 2 bases at V and 8 bases at J, with 10 bases between. This CDR3 contains 14 residues. The CDR3 is CASSLGQGYSPLHF. CDR3 bases: TGTGCCAGCAGTTTAGGTCAGGGATATTCACCCCTCCACTTT.

V is TRBV19 and J is TRBJ2-2; D unclear. This CDR3 region has 11 residues. Germline lookup yields CDR1 LNHDA and CDR2 SQIVND (reference sequence). Trimming stripped 3 bases from V and 7 bases from J, with 3 bases between. The CDR3 DNA reads TGTGCCAGTAGTATCCACGGGGAGCTGTTTTTT. Amino acid sequence: CASSIHGELFF.

The chain combines TRBV30 with TRBJ2-7; weak D call: TRBD2 (6 bases). V lost 0 bases to trimming and J lost 4 bases, with 10 bases between them. The CDR3 spans 13 residues. Germline CDR1 and CDR2: GTSNPN and SVGIG (reference sequence). CDR3 bases: TGTGCCTGGAGTGTGGGGGACTGGTACGAGCAGTACTTC. Translating it yields CAWSVGDWYEQYF. The whole variable domain, filled in from reference TRBV30 and TRBJ2-7, reads SQTIHQWPATLVQPVGSPLSLECTVEGTSNPNLYWYRQAAGRGLQLLFYSVGIGQISSEVPQNLSASRPQDRQFILSSKKLLLSDSGFYLCAWSVGDWYEQYFGPGTRLTVT.

This sequence joins TRBV7-8 and TRBJ1-2, with TRBD1 identical over 7 bases. V was pared by 0 bases and J by 3 bases, with 4 bases of the junction left unmatched. CDR3 length: 15 residues. Germline V CDR1 and CDR2: SGHVS, FQNEAQ. For the CDR3, the DNA is TGTGCCAGCAGCTTAGCGCAGGGGGATCACTATGGCTACACCTTC. Translation: CASSLAQGDHYGYTF.

This clone showed up just once. The chain employs TRBV9 and TRBJ1-1; 9 bases line up with TRBD1. Germline CDR1 SGDLS, CDR2 YYNGEE. Trimming at V came to 3 bases and at J to 5 bases, leaving 11 bases not matched to a gene. CDR3 length: 16 residues. Written as DNA, the CDR3 is TGTGCCAGCAGCGGTACCGGGACAGGGAAGGGGACTGAAGCTTTCTTT. This sequence encodes CASSGTGTGKGTEAFF. The variable domain in full, completed from reference TRBV9 and TRBJ1-1, reads DSGVTQTPKHLITATGQRVTLRCSPRSGDLSVYWYQQSLDQGLQFLIQYYNGEERAKGNILERFSAQQFPDLHSELNLSSLELGDSALYFCASSGTGTGKGTEAFFGQGTRLTVV.

The chain is built from TRBV5-1 and TRBJ2-5, with D perhaps matching TRBD2 (7 bases). The CDR3 sequence is 13 residues long. Germline-derived CDR1 and CDR2 are SGHRS and YFSETQ. V shed 7 bases and J shed 1 base, with 11 bases lying between them. CDR3 sequence reads: CASGGAAQETQYF. The CDR3 nucleotides read TGCGCCAGCGGGGGGGCAGCCCAAGAGACCCAGTACTTC. The full variable domain, with the rest looked up from reference TRBV5-1 and TRBJ2-5, is KAGVTQTPRYLIKTRGQQVTLSCSPISGHRSVSWYQQTPGQGLQFLFEYFSETQRNKGNFPGRFSGRQFSNSRSEMNVSTLELGDSALYLCASGGAAQETQYFGPGTRLLVL.

The V gene is TRBV5-1, the J gene TRBJ2-3; TRBD2 is a possible D gene (6 bases). Looked up from germline, CDR1 is SGHRS and CDR2 is YFSETQ. Between the trimmed V and J ends, which lost 4 bases and 1 base, there was a span of 16 bases. CDR3 length: 16 amino acids. CDR3 residues: CASSRAGTGRTDTQYF. For the CDR3, the DNA is TGCGCCAGCAGCCGCGCAGGGACTGGGCGCACAGATACGCAGTATTTT. Filled out from reference TRBV5-1 and TRBJ2-3, the complete variable domain reads KAGVTQTPRYLIKTRGQQVTLSCSPISGHRSVSWYQQTPGQGLQFLFEYFSETQRNKGNFPGRFSGRQFSNSRSEMNVSTLELGDSALYLCASSRAGTGRTDTQYFGPGTRLTVL.

This chain links TRBV27 with TRBJ1-2; TRBD1 aligns across 7 bases. CDR1 MNHEY and CDR2 SMNVEV come from the germline V gene (reference sequence). The ends lost 2 bases at V and 4 bases at J; junction bases unmatched: 4. The CDR3 loop spans 14 amino acids. CDR3: CASSLMGQSYGYTF. CDR3 DNA: TGTGCCAGCAGTTTAATGGGACAGAGCTATGGCTACACCTTC.

The chain uses TRBV28 and TRBJ1-5; D perhaps matches TRBD1 (5 bases). Germline V gene sequence: CDR1 MDHEN, CDR2 SYDVKM. With 3 bases removed from V and 5 bases from J, the gap between germline ends came to 14 bases. The CDR3 spans 15 residues. CDR3 loop: CASSLPPTGDQPQHF. CDR3 sequence (DNA): TGTGCCAGCAGTTTGCCCCCTACAGGTGATCAGCCCCAGCATTTT.

The chain couples TRBV6-6 to TRBJ1-3; D is possibly TRBD1 (5 bases). The length of the CDR3 is 16 residues. Trimming pared 6 bases from V and 0 bases from J, leaving 15 bases between. Germline V gene sequence: CDR1 MNHNY, CDR2 SVGAGI (reference sequence). CDR3 nucleotide sequence: TGTGCCAGCAGCCCTCGACAGCCGAGCTCTGGAAACACCATATATTTT. Encoded protein: CASSPRQPSSGNTIYF.

CDR3 in DNA: TGTGCCAGCAGTCAAAGGATAGGACTCCAGGACACAGATACGCAGTATTTT. It is translated as CASSQRIGLQDTDTQYF. V is TRBV5-4 and J is TRBJ2-3; weak D call: TRBD2 (5 bases). The V end was cut by 5 bases, the J end by 2 bases, with 21 bases between. The length of the CDR3 is 17 residues. CDR1 SGHNT and CDR2 YYREEE come from the germline V gene (reference sequence).

The CDR3 here is CAWRRGGAREAFF. The CDR3 DNA reads TGTGCCTGGAGAAGGGGAGGGGCGAGGGAAGCTTTCTTT. The chain employs TRBV30 and TRBJ1-1; tentatively, D is TRBD1 (5 bases). The V gene's germline CDR1 is GTSNPN and CDR2 SVGIG (reference sequence). V shed 3 bases and J shed 8 bases, with 16 bases lying between them. The CDR3 totals 13 residues. The full variable domain, with the rest looked up from reference TRBV30 and TRBJ1-1, is SQTIHQWPATLVQPVGSPLSLECTVEGTSNPNLYWYRQAAGRGLQLLFYSVGIGQISSEVPQNLSASRPQDRQFILSSKKLLLSDSGFYLCAWRRGGAREAFFGQGTRLTVV.

The CDR3 nucleotides are TGTGCCAGCAGCGCGTCGGGGGGGATCCAAATAGATACGCAGTATTTT. Translation gives CASSASGGIQIDTQYF. This chain links TRBV7-6 with TRBJ2-3; 8 bases align to TRBD2. CDR3 length equals 16 residues. V lost 5 bases, J lost 5 bases, and 12 bases stayed unmatched. Per germline, CDR1 SGHVS and CDR2 FNYEAQ.

The chain has TRBV29-1 and TRBJ2-7; the match to TRBD2 covers 15 bases. The CDR3 is made up of 15 amino acids. V shed 5 bases, J shed 6 bases, and the junction held 8 bases outside the gene matches. Germline V gene data show CDR1 as SQVTM and CDR2 as ANQGSEA. In nucleotides, the CDR3 is TGCAGCGTTTCCGGACTAGCGGGAGGGAGAAGCGAGCAGTACTTC. Its protein is CSVSGLAGGRSEQYF.

V is TRBV5-1 and J is TRBJ1-2, with unresolved D. V shed 0 bases and J shed 6 bases, with 6 bases lying between them. Per germline, CDR1 SGHRS and CDR2 YFSETQ. The CDR3 has 12 residues. The CDR3 sequence: CASSLGRDGYTF. CDR3 nucleotide sequence: TGCGCCAGCAGCTTGGGTCGGGATGGCTACACCTTC.

J is TRBJ2-3 and V is TRBV6-5, with 10 bases fitting TRBD1. The CDR3 consists of 15 residues. J lost 5 bases, V lost 6 bases, and 8 bases had no gene match. The germline CDR1 and CDR2 sequences are MNHEY and SVGAGI. The CDR3 DNA sequence: TGTGCCAGCAGGCCCGGACAGGGGGTTGTAGATACGCAGTATTTT. This gives the protein CASRPGQGVVDTQYF.

There are a few counts of this clone. The chain links TRBV4-3 to TRBJ2-6; D ambiguous. The CDR3 length is 16 residues. The ends were cut back, 2 bases at V and 0 bases at J, with 8 bases in the middle. The germline CDR1 and CDR2 sequences are LGHNA and YSLEER. CDR3 residues: CASSQLTFSGANVLTF. In nucleotides, the CDR3 is TGCGCCAGCAGCCAACTCACATTCTCTGGGGCCAACGTCCTGACTTTC.

CDR3 sequence (DNA): TGTGCCAGCAGCACCGGGACTGAAGCTTTCTTT. It translates to CASSTGTEAFF. The rearrangement uses TRBV7-2 and TRBJ1-1; unclear D gene. This CDR3 has 11 amino acids. Germline V gene lookup returns CDR1 SGHTA and CDR2 FQGNSA. Trimming took 5 bases from V and 5 from J, leaving 6 bases between them.

This sequence joins TRBV10-2 and TRBJ2-7; 7 bases agree with TRBD2. The CDR3 spans 16 residues. Germline V CDR1 and CDR2: WSHSY, SAAADI. With 5 bases clipped from V and 2 bases from J, the junction kept 12 bases outside the gene matches. The CDR3 protein is CASSTHPQRDAYEQYF. CDR3 nucleotides: TGCGCCAGCAGTACCCACCCCCAGCGGGACGCCTACGAGCAGTACTTC.

This clone was seen just once. The rearrangement uses TRBV28 and TRBJ1-2; D is ambiguous. Germline loops: CDR1 MDHEN, CDR2 SYDVKM. The CDR3 consists of 14 residues. Trimming removed 7 bases at V and 0 bases at J, with 12 bases between. The CDR3 bases are TGTGCCAGCATCCTCACCGGTGCTAACTATGGCTACACCTTC. Translated: CASILTGANYGYTF.